This T cell receptor (beta chain) derives from a study of beta chain features in type 1 diabetes. In regard to this clone: The target antigen is unknown.

Isolated RNA was reverse transcribed in full, so expressed TCRB transcripts were sequenced. Here immunoSEQ multiplex PCR was the method, and the copy in TCRdb shows in-frame clones only, minus some. The sample yields hundreds of thousands of clones, 15% seen once. General observations from the study: Across all four CD4+ subsets, people with type 1 diabetes showed modestly shorter TCRB CDR3s.

Looked up from germline, CDR1 is MDHEN and CDR2 is SYDVKM. The CDR3 totals 15 residues. J was trimmed by 2 bases and V by 3 bases; bases with no gene match: 4. Sequencing input: naive CD4+ T cells from blood. This TCR derives from a man aged 18 to 35 with type 1 diabetes. V is TRBV28 and J is TRBJ2-3; 8 bases agree with TRBD1. The CDR3 region is CASSFGTGVTDTQYF. DNA of the CDR3: TGTGCCAGCAGTTTTGGGACAGGTGTCACAGATACGCAGTATTTT.